This TCR beta chain was obtained from a study of shared clonotypes between healthy human individuals. Findings of the study overall: Genetic and exposure-history diversity was limited by the few donors. Rarefaction analysis demonstrated incomplete sorted-subset sequencing notwithstanding large depth. Among donors, the sharing of clonotypes was expected to be influenced by sequencing depth.

At a deep level, the assay was run. Sequencing used immunoSEQ multiplex PCR; TCRdb keeps in-frame clones, though not all of them. The profile shows around 600,000 clones, 85% to 95% of them singletons. In germline, CDR1 is SGHTA, CDR2 FQGTGA. This CDR3 spans 15 amino acids. V was clipped by 2 bases and J by 0 bases, with 7 bases between them. This clone was seen only once. The antigen remains unidentified. CD8 cells classed as naive were CD45RO-negative and positively selected for CCR7, excluding terminally differentiated effector memory CD45RA+ cells. This TCR was sampled from a woman aged 25 to 39 in good health. The specimen sequenced was naive CD8+ T cells sorted from blood. The chain recombines TRBV7-3 with TRBJ1-4; D not resolved. The CDR3 DNA sequence: TGTGCCAGCAGCTTATCCCGGGCAACTAATGAAAAACTGTTTTTT. It is translated as CASSLSRATNEKLFF. Together with reference TRBV7-3 and TRBJ1-4, the CDR3 gives the full variable domain: GAGVSQTPSNKVTEKGKYVELRCDPISGHTALYWYRQSLGQGPEFLIYFQGTGAADDSGLPNDRFFAVRPEGSVSTLKIQRTERGDSAVYLCASSLSRATNEKLFFGSGTQLSVL.